This T cell receptor beta chain was observed in a study of neurological immune-mediated disorders (dated by TCRdb to the late 2010s). At the level of the whole study: Among the 34 multiple sclerosis patients, relapsing-remitting MS accounted for around 30 and secondary progressive MS accounted for 3. Peripheral blood TCR-beta repertoires from HTLV-I-associated myelopathy (HAM/TSP) patients, multiple sclerosis patients and healthy controls were compared by UMI-based sequencing. The 85 to 110 TCR-beta libraries included longitudinal samples, technical triplicates and paired sorted CD4+ and CD8+ T-cell subsets alongside PBMC samples. The cohort included some 70 subjects: approximately 15 with HAM/TSP, some 34 with multiple sclerosis, and 20 or so healthy controls. The full study reports these points: No identical CDR3 amino acid sequences were found to be shared among expanded clones across subjects, suggesting that TCR-beta repertoires were private in all groups. Phylogenetic analysis grouped repertoires from 18 of 34 MS patients into a cluster of related CDR3 sequences, suggesting a possible repertoire-level signature. No association of the MS cluster with clinical or MRI features was observed, and the need for larger cohorts was stated by the authors. TCR clonal expansion was greatest in HAM/TSP patients and smallest in MS patients, who ranked below even healthy controls.

Based on the germline V gene, the CDR1 and CDR2 sequences are SGHRS and YFSETQ. Trimming at the junction amounts to 3 bases on V and 4 bases on J, and the germline ends lie 20 bases apart. The CDR3 contains 17 residues, cysteine and phenylalanine counted. Kept here is only the CDR3 DNA, which spans 51 bases and is read in frame from base 1. To synthesize cDNA, template-switch 5'RACE was performed with a primer carrying a 10-nucleotide random unique molecular identifier so that each TCR transcript was tagged. Each sequencing run produced over 200 million TCR-beta sequences covering 15-18 subjects. The RNeasy kit was used for extraction of total RNA. The KAPA Real-time Library Amplification kit was used to amplify TCR-beta VDJ regions with primers for the TCR constant region and the 5'RACE anchor. A first PCR added sample indexes and Illumina adaptors, and a second PCR then raised library yield. The roughly 650 bp TCR product was size-selected on a 2% E-gel SizeSelection system after Ampure bead purification. Before pooling, library quality was assessed on a Bioanalyzer, concentration was determined with Qubit, and library quantification was performed with the Kapa Library Quantification kit. Libraries were sequenced paired-end 2 x 150 bp on an Illumina HiSeq 2500. To increase sequence diversity, about 25-31% phiX was spiked into each library pool. Under the source paper's analysis protocol: Quality-filtered reads were processed with the UMI-based MiGEC pipeline, which removed over 75% of raw TCR sequences during error correction. IMGT germline references were used for aligning VDJ genes, and each clonotype was defined as a unique CDR3 amino acid sequence together with its V-J genes. VDJtools evaluated clonal expansion, Shannon diversity and CDR3 relatedness (CalcPairwiseDistances, ClusterSamples); CLCbio workbench built phylogenetic trees. Clones with at least 8 unique UMIs were defined as expanded, with this threshold being based on coefficient-of-variation modelling across technical triplicates. TCRdb cleaned the public reads at Q25 with fastp, built clones with MiXCR and kept in-frame beta chains. Rows are combined by CDR3 protein, so each entry shows the most common genes and DNA. It is TCRdb's table, rather than the study itself, that gives the V and J calls and clone size. In all, the sample holds 66,000 or so distinct CDR3 sequences, and 4.5% to 5.5% of those were seen once. The ten largest make up approximately 7% of the sample.

For unsorted PBMC libraries, 2 million PBMCs were used after storage in RNAlater at -80 degrees C until RNA extraction. Multiple sclerosis patients were enrolled in a US clinical protocol under which disease progression was evaluated by magnetic resonance imaging. Peripheral blood was subjected to Ficoll-Hypaque density gradient centrifugation to isolate PBMCs, which were then cryopreserved in liquid nitrogen. Many counts were recorded for this clonotype. No antigen is known for it. Per-nucleotide qualities are absent, and no much larger clonotype sits a single base away. Sequencing used PBMCs. The sequence links TRBV5-1 to TRBJ2-1; a tentative D match to TRBD2 spans 6 bases. This receptor was taken from a young man with multiple sclerosis. The DNA is as follows: TGCGCCAGCAGCTCACTGTCAACGGGGGAGGTTTACAATGAGCAGTTCTTC. This is translated as CASSSLSTGEVYNEQFF.